Listed below are T cell receptor beta chains from one sample, sequenced in a study of cytomegalovirus exposure and HLA in healthy donors. The method was immunoSEQ multiplex PCR; TCRdb's version includes in-frame clones alone and lacks a portion of them. This sample has 210,000 or so clones, with 70% to 85% found just once. Sample: PBMCs. These receptors were obtained from a girl aged 2-10 years in good health and CMV-seronegative. The conserved cysteine and the conserved F or W are not part of the CDR3 here. D genes are given only for firm matches.

V: TRBV29-1; D: TRBD2; CDR3: SVSGRLQETQY
V: TRBV9; D: TRBD2; CDR3: ASSSAGLVFDTQY
V: TRBV7-6; D: TRBD2; CDR3: ASSLGTSGGNEQF
V: TRBV18; D: TRBD1; CDR3: ASSPYGGTGSGNTIY
V: TRBV29-1; D: -; CDR3: SVEVTDSYEQY
V: TRBV5-1; D: TRBD1; CDR3: ASTHGQGTDTQY
V: TRBV5-5; D: -; CDR3: ASSFQIDSPGPQH
V: TRBV4-1; D: -; CDR3: ASSRRSDEQY
V: TRBV7-2; D: -; CDR3: ASSWTSTDTQY
V: TRBV18; D: -; CDR3: ASSPRDTSQETQY
V: TRBV15; D: -; CDR3: ATSRDRAGNTIY
V: TRBV6-4; D: -; CDR3: ASSLERYNEQF
V: TRBV7-6; D: -; CDR3: ASSLASKYEQY
V: TRBV19; D: -; CDR3: ASSETAGGQLF
V: TRBV6-1; D: TRBD1; CDR3: ASSVVTGDYGYT
V: TRBV2; D: -; CDR3: ASSLGTGRGNTIY
V: TRBV6-1; D: -; CDR3: AIRLVTEAF
V: TRBV5-6; D: TRBD2; CDR3: ASSSGGSNEQF
V: TRBV9; D: TRBD2; CDR3: ATILAGGRYEQY
V: TRBV5-1; D: -; CDR3: ASNVGGRRETQY
V: TRBV11-2; D: -; CDR3: ASSLDTVPSGANVLT
V: TRBV5-4; D: TRBD2; CDR3: ASSYPVGSGADTQY
V: TRBV30; D: -; CDR3: AWSLYSPLH
V: TRBV2; D: TRBD1; CDR3: AQKQGRPNEQF
V: TRBV5-1; D: TRBD1; CDR3: ASSPGQGADGYT
V: TRBV6-1; D: -; CDR3: ASSEHGERPTEAF
V: TRBV29-1; D: -; CDR3: SVTPGVHSGANVLT
V: TRBV28; D: TRBD2; CDR3: ASSLAGVARSWEQY
V: TRBV6-5; D: -; CDR3: ASSYSPQGWYEQY
V: TRBV18; D: -; CDR3: ASSPAGDYGYT
V: TRBV10-3; D: TRBD2; CDR3: AISDHPWTSGGLEIETQY
V: TRBV7-9; D: -; CDR3: ASSSQGTRREKLF